This T cell receptor beta chain was recovered during a study of blood T cells in healthy people across ages. With a J-beta primer mix and a sample-barcoded 5' primer, a second PCR ran roughly 6 to 11 cycles. From each sample, at least 2.5 million paired-end reads containing CDR3 were obtained. TCRdb re-called the 5' RACE reads through MiXCR, storing one row per CDR3 protein. Of about 800,000 distinct CDR3 sequences listed, 58% were seen once; the top ten hold approximately 20%. V lost 5 bases and J lost 4, with 8 bases in between. The germline V gene has CDR1 SQVTM and CDR2 ANQGSEA. The CDR3 is 12 residues long. Study-wide results and limits: Versus aged donors, long-lived donors had higher diversity and more naive CD4+ cells. Naive and antigen-experienced cells could not be conclusively compared, given unsorted PBMCs.

This clonotype has a handful of counts. Its antigen is unknown. The specimen was blood. The V and J genes are TRBV29-1 and TRBJ2-2; no definite D call. The clonotype comes from a man aged 25 to 40 in good health. CDR3 in amino acids: CSVRVGTGELFF. The CDR3 bases are TGCAGCGTTCGCGTCGGCACCGGGGAGCTGTTTTTT.